Reported below is one TCR beta chain. What it binds is not known. The sample is drawn from a study of vaccination effects on CD4 cells after COVID-19. Background on the study: It was with around 9.9 IU/ml IL-2 and 10 ug/ml peptides that a few million PBMC per well were cultured.

Cells that had been cultured for 10 days were the source of isolated CD4+ T cells. Half the medium was swapped for IL-2 medium on days 3 and 7. The CDR3 is 14 amino acids. In germline, CDR1 is SGHRS, CDR2 YFSETQ. The junction had 6 bases not matched to a gene; V was cut back by 3 bases and J by 5 bases. Sequencing used immunoSEQ multiplex PCR; TCRdb keeps in-frame clones, though not all of them. The data contain 45,000 to 50,000 clones, 55% to 75% of them singletons. The V and J genes are TRBV5-1 and TRBJ1-1; 8 positions agree with TRBD1. The clonotype comes from a human donor who received a COVID-19 vaccine. This material consisted of CD4+ T cells from PBMCs cultured without peptide, taken before COVID-19 vaccination. DNA for the CDR3: TGCGCCAGCAGCTACACGACAGGGGTGACTGAAGCTTTCTTT. Translating gives CASSYTTGVTEAFF.